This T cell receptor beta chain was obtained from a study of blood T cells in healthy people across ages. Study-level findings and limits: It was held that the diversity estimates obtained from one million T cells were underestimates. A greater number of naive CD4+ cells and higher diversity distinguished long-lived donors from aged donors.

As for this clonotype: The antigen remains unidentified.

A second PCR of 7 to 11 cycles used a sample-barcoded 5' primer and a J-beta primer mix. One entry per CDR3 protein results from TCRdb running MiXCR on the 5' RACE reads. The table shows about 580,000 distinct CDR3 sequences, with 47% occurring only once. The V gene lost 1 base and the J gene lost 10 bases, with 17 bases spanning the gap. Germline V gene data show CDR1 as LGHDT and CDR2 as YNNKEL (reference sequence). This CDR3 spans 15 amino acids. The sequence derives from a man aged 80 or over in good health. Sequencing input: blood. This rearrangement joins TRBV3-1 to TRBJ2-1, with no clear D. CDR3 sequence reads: CASSQGVAVPSEQFF. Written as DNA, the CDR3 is TGTGCCAGCAGCCAAGGAGTAGCTGTGCCATCGGAGCAGTTCTTC.